The 13 T cell receptor beta chains below were found in one sample sequenced in a study of blood T cell repertoires in COVID-19. Sequencing was performed with immunoSEQ multiplex PCR; in TCRdb, only in-frame clones are kept and a portion is missing. The repertoire consists of approximately 300,000 clones, with 89% occurring once and the leading ten covering approximately 5.2%. The sequenced sample consisted of PBMCs or T cells enriched from blood (not recorded which). Source of these receptors: a man aged 55 to 69 who had recovered from COVID-19.

This clone turned up a few times. The chain recombines TRBV15 with TRBJ1-6, with 8 positions matching TRBD1. V was pared by 5 bases and J by 9 bases, with 6 bases of the junction left unmatched. Germline CDR1 reads LNHNV; CDR2 reads YYDKDF (reference sequence). This CDR3 region has 14 residues. The CDR3 here is CATSFSQGASPLHF. The CDR3 bases are TGTGCCACCAGCTTCAGCCAGGGGGCTTCACCCCTCCACTTT.

This chain uses TRBV7-2 with TRBJ1-3; tentatively, D is TRBD1 (6 bases). The CDR3 is 17 residues long. Germline CDR1 is SGHTA and CDR2 is FQGNSA. Trimming pared 3 bases from V and 0 bases from J, leaving 15 bases between. This chain's CDR3 is CASSFTGTPVSGNTIYF. The CDR3 DNA is TGTGCCAGCAGCTTTACCGGGACACCTGTCTCTGGAAACACCATATATTTT.

The rearrangement links TRBV19 to TRBJ2-7; 9 positions agree with TRBD1. The CDR3 extends over 15 amino acids. The germline gives CDR1 LNHDA, CDR2 SQIVND (reference sequence). V lost 2 bases, J lost 1 base, and 3 bases stayed unmatched. The CDR3 region has the DNA TGTGCCAGTAGTATAAGTGGACAGGGGTCCTACGAGCAGTACTTC. It encodes CASSISGQGSYEQYF. The full variable domain, in which reference TRBV19 and TRBJ2-7 provide the parts outside the CDR3, is DGGITQSPKYLFRKEGQNVTLSCEQNLNHDAMYWYRQDPGQGLRLIYYSQIVNDFQKGDIAEGYSVSREKKESFPLTVTSAQKNPTAFYLCASSISGQGSYEQYFGPGTRLTVT.

The chain couples TRBV7-2 to TRBJ2-2, with 8 positions matching TRBD1. The CDR3 is 17 residues long. Germline CDR1 SGHTA, CDR2 FQGNSA. Trimming at V came to 2 bases and at J to 6 bases, leaving 11 bases not matched to a gene. The CDR3 spells CASSLLYRGVFSGELFF. CDR3 coding DNA: TGTGCCAGCAGCTTACTGTACAGGGGGGTATTTTCCGGGGAGCTGTTTTTT.

The gene calls are TRBV11-2 and TRBJ2-1; D is uncertain. V lost 6 bases and J 9 bases, leaving 9 bases between the germline ends. The CDR3 is made up of 11 amino acids. The V gene's germline CDR1 is SGHAT and CDR2 FQNNGV. The CDR3 DNA is TGTGCCAGCAGAGATGCGGCTGAGCAGTTCTTC. Translated: CASRDAAEQFF.

The chain links TRBV3-1 (or the pseudogene TRBV3-2) to TRBJ2-7; 10 nucleotides agree with TRBD2. V dropped 0 bases and J dropped 4; count of bases not matched to a gene: 9. CDR1 is LGHDT and CDR2 is YNNKEL in the germline V gene (reference sequence). CDR3 length equals 17 residues. CDR3 protein: CASSQDSAGGPRYEQYF. CDR3 nucleotide sequence: TGTGCCAGCAGCCAAGACTCAGCGGGAGGGCCTAGGTACGAGCAGTACTTC.

V is TRBV5-4 and J is TRBJ2-7, with 7 bases lining up with TRBD2. The germline V gene encodes CDR1 SGHNT and CDR2 YYREEE (reference sequence). Trimming took 2 bases from V and 0 from J; bases not matched to a gene: 5. The CDR3 length is 15 residues. The CDR3 nucleotides read TGTGCCAGCAGCTTTGAGCGGGATAGCTCCTACGAGCAGTACTTC. This codes for CASSFERDSSYEQYF. Combining the CDR3 with reference TRBV5-4 and TRBJ2-7 gives the whole variable domain ETGVTQSPTHLIKTRGQQVTLRCSSQSGHNTVSWYQQALGQGPQFIFQYYREEENGRGNFPPRFSGLQFPNYSSELNVNALELDDSALYLCASSFERDSSYEQYFGPGTRLTVT.

The chain recombines TRBV7-9 with TRBJ2-1, with D possibly TRBD1 on 5 matching bases. Per germline, CDR1 SEHNR and CDR2 FQNEAQ (reference sequence). The CDR3 totals 14 residues. Deletions cut 1 base from V and 7 bases from J, with 11 bases between. CDR3 loop: CASSLVSRVNEQFF. In DNA form, the CDR3 reads TGTGCCAGCAGCTTAGTTTCCAGGGTTAATGAGCAGTTCTTC.

V gene TRBV9 combines with J gene TRBJ1-2; tentatively, D is TRBD1 (6 bases). V was cut by 3 bases and J by 4 bases, with 16 bases left in between. CDR1 SGDLS and CDR2 YYNGEE come from the germline V gene. The CDR3 loop spans 15 amino acids. CDR3 residues: CASSGKPGQIYGYTF. Here the CDR3 DNA reads TGTGCCAGCAGCGGAAAACCGGGACAAATCTATGGCTACACCTTC.

This chain links TRBV2 with TRBJ2-5, with D tentatively TRBD1 (6 bases). Germline V gene sequence: CDR1 SNHLY, CDR2 FYNNEI. This CDR3 has 13 amino acids. V was shortened by 7 bases and J by 5 bases, with 14 bases between the two germline ends. For the CDR3, the DNA is TGTGCCAGCATTTTAGGGGGTTTGGAGACCCAGTACTTC. Amino acids: CASILGGLETQYF.

The chain is built from TRBV6-5 and TRBJ2-7, with D perhaps matching TRBD2 (6 bases). The CDR3 extends over 15 amino acids. Germline V gene lookup returns CDR1 MNHEY and CDR2 SVGAGI. The V end lost 2 bases, the J end lost 4 bases, and 15 bases lay between the germline ends. The CDR3 region is CASSYPRGSRYEQYF. CDR3 nucleotides: TGTGCCAGCAGTTACCCCCGGGGGTCAAGATACGAGCAGTACTTC.

This sequence joins TRBV5-1 and TRBJ2-7; 9 nucleotides match TRBD1. This CDR3 has 16 amino acids. Germline-derived CDR1 and CDR2 are SGHRS and YFSETQ. J gave up 6 bases and V 0 bases, and 10 bases lay outside the gene matches. The CDR3 protein is CASSLEWGQGGSEQYF. The CDR3 nucleotides read TGCGCCAGCAGCTTGGAGTGGGGACAGGGTGGCTCCGAGCAGTACTTC. Complete variable domain (other parts from reference TRBV5-1 and TRBJ2-7): KAGVTQTPRYLIKTRGQQVTLSCSPISGHRSVSWYQQTPGQGLQFLFEYFSETQRNKGNFPGRFSGRQFSNSRSEMNVSTLELGDSALYLCASSLEWGQGGSEQYFGPGTRLTVT.

The chain combines TRBV6-5 with TRBJ2-1; no reliable D call. CDR3 length: 12 amino acids. The germline V and J ends were trimmed by 5 bases and 8 bases, with 10 bases remaining between them. CDR1 MNHEY and CDR2 SVGAGI come from the germline V gene. The chain's CDR3 is CASSHVGYEQFF. The CDR3 coding sequence is TGTGCCAGCAGTCACGTGGGCTATGAGCAGTTCTTC.